A single TCR beta chain is shown here with its context. This sample is part of a study of blood T cell repertoires in COVID-19. In the study overall: Samples of COVID-19 (acute and convalescent) were obtained from the United States, Italy and Spain. The analysed material was cDNA or gDNA that came from T cells, B-cell-depleted T cells, or PBMCs.

Clones were sequenced by immunoSEQ multiplex PCR, and TCRdb holds only the in-frame ones, with some missing. This repertoire shows about 150,000 clones, roughly 90% found once; its top ten account for about 4%. Germline loops: CDR1 LGHNA, CDR2 YSLEER. The CDR3 consists of 16 residues. V lost 1 base and J lost 3; bases outside the gene matches: 6. The material sequenced was PBMCs or T cells enriched from blood (not recorded which). The chain employs TRBV4-3 and TRBJ2-4; 7 bases fit TRBD2. The source of this sequence is a woman in her 40s who had been exposed to COVID-19. CDR3: CASSQAEVAGKNIQYF. The CDR3 DNA reads as TGCGCCAGCAGCCAAGCCGAGGTAGCGGGCAAAAACATTCAGTACTTC.